This passage covers 10 T cell receptor beta chains from one sample sequenced in a study of OX40 agonist ivuxolimab in advanced cancers. The library came from the immunoSEQ multiplex PCR assay. Not all clones reach the TCRdb copy of this immuneACCESS table, which keeps in-frame sequences only. Checked studies attribute under half of the gap to unresolved V genes and leave the rest unexplained. The sample records 150,000 to 170,000 clones, 85% to 95% of which are singletons. Of the sample, under 0.4% falls within the top ten clones. The sample was CD4+ or CD8+ T cells sorted from blood, taken in a trial of the OX40 agonist ivuxolimab. The receptors originated from an adult with an advanced solid tumor such as melanoma, head and neck, liver or kidney cancer.

The J gene is TRBJ2-2, the V gene TRBV15; D might be TRBD1 (5 bases). The V and J ends lost 3 bases and 0 bases respectively, with 14 bases between them. The length of the CDR3 is 17 residues. Germline values: CDR1 LNHNV, CDR2 YYDKDF (reference sequence). The CDR3 DNA is TGTGCCACCAGCAGCTCCTGGGGCGGAGCGAACACCGGGGAGCTGTTTTTT. This codes for CATSSSWGGANTGELFF.

V usage is TRBV6-6 and J usage is TRBJ1-2; TRBD1 might be the D (6 bases). The CDR3 extends over 14 amino acids. Germline lookup yields CDR1 MNHNY and CDR2 SVGAGI (reference sequence). The ends were cut back, 4 bases at V and 2 bases at J, with 11 bases in the middle. CDR3 nucleotides: TGTGCCAGCAGTTCTCAGGGGTTGAACTATGGCTACACCTTC. It translates to CASSSQGLNYGYTF.

The count of this clone is one. This chain connects TRBV9 to TRBJ1-4; D is ambiguous. Germline V gene data show CDR1 as SGDLS and CDR2 as YYNGEE. This CDR3 is 15 amino acids long. The ends were cut back, 0 bases at V and 0 bases at J, with 6 bases in the middle. Here the CDR3 reads CASSVGPATNEKLFF. For the CDR3, the DNA is TGTGCCAGCAGCGTAGGCCCAGCAACTAATGAAAAACTGTTTTTT.

The chain carries TRBV4-1 and TRBJ1-6; no reliable D call. The ends were cut back, 1 base at V and 3 bases at J, with 13 bases in the middle. This CDR3 spans 17 amino acids. Looked up from germline, CDR1 is MGHRA and CDR2 is YSYEKL. For the CDR3, the DNA is TGCGCCAGCAGCCAAGCTTCTGGAATGGGCTATAATTCACCCCTCCACTTT. It encodes CASSQASGMGYNSPLHF.

This clone was observed a single time. The chain carries TRBV9 and TRBJ2-1; D might be TRBD2 (7 bases). CDR1 and CDR2 (germline): SGDLS, YYNGEE. Trimming removed 7 bases from V and 10 bases from J, with 24 bases in between. CDR3 length: 15 amino acids. CDR3 region: CASGNAGAPIGEQFF. The CDR3, as DNA: TGTGCCAGCGGCAACGCGGGGGCCCCTATAGGGGAGCAGTTCTTC.

The V gene is TRBV30, the J gene TRBJ2-2; the match to TRBD2 covers 8 bases. V lost 0 bases, J lost 6 bases, and 15 bases stayed unmatched. The CDR3 is 18 amino acids. Germline loops: CDR1 GTSNPN, CDR2 SVGIG (reference sequence). CDR3 residues: CAWSVPQREPRRAGELFF. The CDR3 nucleotides are TGTGCCTGGAGTGTACCACAGCGGGAGCCCCGTAGGGCCGGGGAGCTGTTTTTT.

The chain joins TRBV28 to TRBJ1-1; 7 bases match TRBD1. CDR1 and CDR2 (germline): MDHEN, SYDVKM. Trimming at V came to 3 bases and at J to 1 base, leaving 2 bases not matched to a gene. The CDR3 totals 14 residues. The CDR3 nucleotides read TGTGCCAGCAGTTTCAGGGGGAGGAACACTGAAGCTTTCTTT. This translates into CASSFRGRNTEAFF.

The chain couples TRBV5-4 to TRBJ2-1; D gene uncertain. The ends were cut back, 0 bases at V and 6 bases at J, with 13 bases in the middle. CDR3 length: 15 residues. CDR1 is SGHNT and CDR2 is YYREEE in the germline V gene (reference sequence). CDR3 sequence: CASSLAKKGSNEQFF. DNA of the CDR3: TGTGCCAGCAGCTTGGCGAAGAAAGGGTCCAATGAGCAGTTCTTC.

This clone appeared once. The rearrangement links TRBV7-2 to TRBJ2-7; D call uncertain. Germline V gene lookup returns CDR1 SGHTA and CDR2 FQGNSA. V lost 2 bases to trimming and J lost 4 bases, with 9 bases between them. There are 13 residues in the CDR3. The CDR3 loop reads CASSLMGLYEQYF. CDR3 nucleotide sequence: TGTGCCAGCAGCTTAATGGGGTTGTACGAGCAGTACTTC.

The V call is TRBV11-3, the J call TRBJ2-1, with 15 bases fitting TRBD2. Germline CDR1 reads SGHNT; CDR2 reads YENEEA. The CDR3 is made up of 14 amino acids. V lost 4 bases to trimming and J lost 10 bases; unmatched junction nucleotides: 2. The CDR3, as DNA: TGTGCCAGCAGCTCCGGACTAGCGGGAGGGGAGCAGTTCTTC. It encodes CASSSGLAGGEQFF.